Shown below are 2 T cell receptor beta chains from a single sample sequenced in a study of T cell changes during pregnancy in multiple sclerosis. Libraries were prepared by immunoSEQ multiplex PCR; TCRdb keeps only in-frame clonotypes and omits some of them. The sample records 35,000 to 45,000 clones, roughly 90% being singletons. The specimen was CD4+ T cells from peripheral blood mononuclear cells, collected in the third trimester of pregnancy. The source of these receptors is a female donor with multiple sclerosis, enrolled in a pregnancy study.

The chain recombines TRBV7-9 with TRBJ1-2, with 7 bases that match TRBD1. Germline V gives CDR1 SEHNR, CDR2 FQNEAQ (reference sequence). J gave up 3 bases and V 4 bases, and 2 bases lay outside the gene matches. The CDR3 spans 13 residues. Here the CDR3 DNA reads TGTGCCAGCAGCTCTGACAGGGACTATGGCTACACCTTC. This sequence encodes CASSSDRDYGYTF.

The J gene is TRBJ1-2, the V gene TRBV7-2, with 10 bases aligning to TRBD1. V was clipped by 5 bases and J by 4 bases; unmatched bases: 4. Germline CDR1 and CDR2: SGHTA and FQGNSA. The CDR3 has 14 amino acids. CDR3 sequence (DNA): TGTGCCAGCAGCGAACGGGACAGGGGCTATGGCTACACCTTC. Translated, it gives CASSERDRGYGYTF.